This T cell receptor (beta chain) was retrieved from a study of blood T cell repertoires in COVID-19. The table came from immunoSEQ multiplex PCR; TCRdb's copy has only in-frame clones and leaves some out. The sample lists 350,000 to 500,000 clones, over 75% occurring once. The V segment lost 3 bases and the J segment 3 bases; nucleotides outside the gene matches: 5. Germline values: CDR1 MNHEY, CDR2 SMNVEV (reference sequence). The length of the CDR3 is 14 residues. This chain links TRBV27 with TRBJ2-7, with 7 bases identical to TRBD2. The sequenced material came from PBMCs or T cells enriched from blood (not recorded which). The TCR originated in a woman aged 18-30 years who had been exposed to COVID-19. CDR3 nucleotide sequence: TGTGCCAGCAGTTTCGGCAGGGAGGGCTACGAGCAGTACTTC. This gives the protein CASSFGREGYEQYF.